This TCR beta chain derives from a study of blood T cell repertoires in COVID-19. Study summary: Spain, Italy and the United States supplied samples that represented acute and convalescent COVID-19. PBMCs, B-cell-depleted T cells, or T cells provided the cDNA or gDNA that made up the material.

The length of the CDR3 is 14 residues. Trimming left V 5 bases short and J 5 bases short, with 12 bases between. CDR1 and CDR2 from the germline V gene are SEHNR and FQNEAQ (reference sequence). In the original analysis: Scientists estimated how many nucleated cells there were by amplifying reference gene primers. This table comes from immunoSEQ multiplex PCR, and its TCRdb copy is limited to in-frame clones, with some not included. V and J calls and clone size come straight from that table; D and trimming were deduced from the DNA. The sample yields around 150,000 clones, 76% seen once. The sample consisted of peripheral blood. The chain carries TRBV7-9 and TRBJ1-4, with no clear D. The origin of this receptor is a woman older than 75 with active or convalescent COVID-19. This CDR3 reads CASSPGNPNEKLFF. CDR3 DNA sequence: TGTGCCAGCAGCCCCGGGAACCCGAATGAAAAACTGTTTTTT.